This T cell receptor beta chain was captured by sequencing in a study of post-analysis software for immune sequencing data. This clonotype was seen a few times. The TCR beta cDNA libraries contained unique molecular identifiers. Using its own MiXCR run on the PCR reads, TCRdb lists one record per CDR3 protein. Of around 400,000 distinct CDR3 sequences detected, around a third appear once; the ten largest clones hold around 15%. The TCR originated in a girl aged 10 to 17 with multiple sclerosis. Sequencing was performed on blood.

The CDR3 nucleotides read TGTGCCAGCAGCCTTACAGGGGGAGGTGAAGAGACCCAGTACTTC. Its protein product is CASSLTGGGEETQYF. The chain links TRBV6-6 to TRBJ2-5; 8 positions match TRBD1. V lost 6 bases and J lost 3; bases outside the gene matches: 9. The length of the CDR3 is 15 residues. The germline V gene has CDR1 MNHNY and CDR2 SVGAGI (reference sequence).